The 28 T cell receptor beta chains presented below share a single source sample, sequenced in a study of cytomegalovirus exposure and HLA in healthy donors. Researchers ran the PCR with 60 Vbeta and 13 Jbeta primers. The method was immunoSEQ multiplex PCR; TCRdb's version includes in-frame clones alone and lacks a portion of them. The table has approximately 150,000 clones, 70% to 90% seen once; the top ten hold 0.45% to 0.55%. Source material: PBMCs. These receptors all stem from a woman in her thirties or forties in good health and CMV-seronegative.

With regard to this clone: At one of its ends the junction is not consistent with the germline gene, which may arise from a read error. The chain employs TRBV7-9 and TRBJ2-7, with D possibly being TRBD2 (5 bases). Germline V gene data show CDR1 as SEHNR and CDR2 as FQNEAQ (reference sequence). The CDR3 has 12 residues. CDR3 sequence: CSSSSAGIGQYF. The CDR3 coding sequence is TGTTCCAGCAGTTCCGCCGGGATAGGGCAGTACTTC.

The rearrangement joins TRBV19 to TRBJ1-5; no definite D call. Per germline, CDR1 LNHDA and CDR2 SQIVND (reference sequence). This CDR3 is built from 14 residues. V lost 1 base, J lost 2 bases, and 6 bases lay in between. The CDR3 reads CASSIGQGNQPQHF. The DNA for the CDR3 is TGTGCCAGTAGTATAGGCCAGGGCAATCAGCCCCAGCATTTT. Together with reference TRBV19 and TRBJ1-5, the CDR3 gives the full variable domain: DGGITQSPKYLFRKEGQNVTLSCEQNLNHDAMYWYRQDPGQGLRLIYYSQIVNDFQKGDIAEGYSVSREKKESFPLTVTSAQKNPTAFYLCASSIGQGNQPQHFGDGTRLSIL.

The gene calls are TRBV6-6 and TRBJ2-3; 14 bases line up with TRBD2. Losses at the gene ends were 3 bases for V and 5 bases for J; bases not matched to a gene: 4. The CDR3 is 16 amino acids. CDR1 MNHNY and CDR2 SVGAGI come from the germline V gene (reference sequence). CDR3 nucleotide sequence: TGTGCCAGCAGTTATCCCGGGACTAGCGGGAGAGATACGCAGTATTTT. Its translation: CASSYPGTSGRDTQYF.

The V and J genes are TRBV11-2 and TRBJ2-5, with 9 bases lining up with TRBD1. The J call may be in error: the DNA end matches TRBJ2-7 better. Per the germline V gene, CDR1 is SGHAT and CDR2 is FQNNGV. CDR3 length: 15 amino acids. The chain's CDR3 is CASSLVTGGPYEQYF. The CDR3 DNA reads TGTGCCAGCAGCCTGGTGACAGGGGGTCCCTACGAGCAGTACTTC.

V gene TRBV25-1 combines with J gene TRBJ1-1; no firm D call. This CDR3 is 13 amino acids long. Germline-derived CDR1 and CDR2 are MGHDK and SYGVNS. Trimming pared 2 bases from V and 6 bases from J, leaving 10 bases between. The DNA for the CDR3 is TGTGCCAGCAGTGAACCTATGATAGCTGAAGCTTTCTTT. It yields the protein CASSEPMIAEAFF.

The chain employs TRBV5-6 and TRBJ2-5; D is possibly TRBD2 (5 bases). Between the trimmed V and J ends, which lost 0 bases and 2 bases, there was a span of 8 bases. This CDR3 has 14 residues. The germline V gene encodes CDR1 SGHDT and CDR2 YYEEEE. The CDR3 here is CASSLVSGQETQYF. The CDR3, as DNA: TGTGCCAGCAGCTTGGTCAGCGGACAAGAGACCCAGTACTTC.

V and J are TRBV10-3 and TRBJ1-2, with D perhaps matching TRBD1 (6 bases). The CDR3 is made up of 13 amino acids. The V end was cut by 4 bases, the J end by 2 bases, with 8 bases between. The germline CDR1 and CDR2 sequences are ENHRY and SYGVKD. CDR3 amino acids: CAISAGQNYGYTF. The CDR3 DNA is TGTGCCATCAGTGCGGGACAAAACTATGGCTACACCTTC.

This clone was recorded once. The chain links TRBV6-6 to TRBJ2-6, with a weak D call TRBD2 (5 bases). Germline CDR1 and CDR2: MNHNY and SVGAGI (reference sequence). Trimming stripped 6 bases from V and 1 base from J, with 10 bases between. The CDR3 contains 15 residues. CDR3 bases: TGTGCCAGCAGGCCGGGAATTTCTGGGGCCAACGTCCTGACTTTC. Translated: CASRPGISGANVLTF.

The rearrangement links TRBV7-2 to TRBJ2-5; weak D call: TRBD2 (6 bases). CDR3 size: 14 residues. From germline, CDR1 is SGHTA and CDR2 FQGNSA. Trimming left V 3 bases short and J 3 bases short, with 11 bases between. The CDR3 spells CASSFSLAKETQYF. The CDR3 DNA reads TGTGCCAGCAGCTTCAGTCTAGCGAAAGAGACCCAGTACTTC.

J is TRBJ1-4 and V is TRBV27; D may be TRBD1 (5 bases). There are 16 residues in the CDR3. Germline loops: CDR1 MNHEY, CDR2 SMNVEV (reference sequence). V gave up 5 bases and J gave up 8 bases, with 21 bases separating them. The CDR3 spells CASSPIQGGRGEKLFF. The CDR3 nucleotides read TGTGCCAGCAGTCCAATCCAGGGCGGTAGAGGAGAAAAACTGTTTTTT.

The rearrangement joins TRBV7-6 to TRBJ2-5, with D possibly TRBD2 on 7 matching bases. Germline CDR1 is SGHVS and CDR2 is FNYEAQ. The CDR3 length is 15 residues. V was pared by 3 bases and J by 2 bases, with 13 bases between. CDR3 DNA: TGTGCCAGCAGCTTCTCAGGGAGGGGGCAAGAGACCCAGTACTTC. Amino acids: CASSFSGRGQETQYF.

This chain links TRBV19 with TRBJ2-2, with D hard to call. Germline V CDR1 and CDR2: LNHDA, SQIVND (reference sequence). CDR3 length: 17 amino acids. Deletions cut 1 base from V and 2 bases from J, with 14 bases between. The CDR3 sequence is CASSIGRRGFNTGELFF. CDR3 bases: TGTGCCAGTAGTATAGGACGGCGCGGCTTTAACACCGGGGAGCTGTTTTTT. Full variable domain (remainder filled in from reference TRBV19 and TRBJ2-2): DGGITQSPKYLFRKEGQNVTLSCEQNLNHDAMYWYRQDPGQGLRLIYYSQIVNDFQKGDIAEGYSVSREKKESFPLTVTSAQKNPTAFYLCASSIGRRGFNTGELFFGEGSRLTVL.

This clone was seen a single time. The CDR3 loop reads CASSESRGLEQYF. The CDR3 coding sequence is TGTGCCAGCAGTGAAAGCAGGGGGCTCGAGCAGTACTTC. The V gene is TRBV2, the J gene TRBJ2-7; TRBD1 agrees at 8 bases. Germline-derived CDR1 and CDR2 are SNHLY and FYNNEI. J lost 6 bases, V lost 2 bases, and 3 bases had no gene match. This CDR3 has 13 amino acids.

The J gene is TRBJ2-2, the V gene TRBV19; 7 nucleotides agree with TRBD1. This CDR3 comprises 15 residues. Germline CDR1 and CDR2: LNHDA and SQIVND (reference sequence). V shed 10 bases and J 4 bases; nucleotides not matched to a gene: 12. This CDR3 is CATTNTGAVTGELFF. For the CDR3, the DNA is TGTGCCACCACTAATACAGGGGCCGTCACCGGGGAGCTGTTTTTT.

This clone showed up just a few times. V and J are TRBV2 and TRBJ1-2; possible D gene TRBD1, 5 bases. The V and J ends lost 6 bases and 6 bases respectively, with 11 bases between them. The CDR3 runs to 12 residues. The germline V gene encodes CDR1 SNHLY and CDR2 FYNNEI. CDR3 region: CASRVTGDGYTF. For the CDR3, the DNA is TGTGCCAGCAGGGTCACGGGGGATGGCTACACCTTC.

This clone was found a few times. The chain is built from TRBV19 and TRBJ2-7, with 7 positions matching TRBD1. Germline V gene lookup returns CDR1 LNHDA and CDR2 SQIVND (reference sequence). There are 14 residues in the CDR3. Trimming removed 0 bases from V and 8 bases from J; junction bases left unmatched: 7. In DNA, the CDR3 is TGTGCCAGTAGTATAGAAACGACAGGGATCAAGCAGTACTTC. This codes for CASSIETTGIKQYF.

The chain is built from TRBV9 and TRBJ2-1, with TRBD2 matching 7 bases. After removal of 5 bases from V and 3 bases from J, the junction contained 8 bases not matched to a gene. CDR1 SGDLS and CDR2 YYNGEE come from the germline V gene. CDR3 length: 15 amino acids. CDR3 in amino acids: CASRRGASGYNEQFF. In nucleotides, the CDR3 is TGTGCCAGCAGACGCGGGGCTAGCGGCTACAATGAGCAGTTCTTC.

The rearrangement uses TRBV18 and TRBJ2-2; weak D call: TRBD1 (6 bases). Germline CDR1 reads KGHSH; CDR2 reads LQKENI. V lost 4 bases and J 0 bases, leaving 12 bases between the germline ends. This CDR3 comprises 16 residues. CDR3 sequence: CASSLSGTTNTGELFF. CDR3 in DNA: TGTGCCAGCTCACTATCCGGGACAACGAACACCGGGGAGCTGTTTTTT.

The chain is built from TRBV5-1 and TRBJ1-1, with D possibly TRBD1 on 6 matching bases. Germline V gives CDR1 SGHRS, CDR2 YFSETQ. This CDR3 comprises 15 residues. The V end lost 0 bases, the J end lost 6 bases, and 15 bases lay between the germline ends. CDR3 region: CASSLVGGVVAEAFF. The CDR3 DNA reads as TGCGCCAGCAGCTTGGTAGGGGGGGTCGTTGCTGAAGCTTTCTTT.

A remark on this clone: Other DNA sequences in the same sample also yield this CDR3. The chain joins TRBV28 to TRBJ1-2; 7 nucleotides agree with TRBD1. V was pared by 2 bases and J by 5 bases, with 5 bases of the junction left unmatched. Germline values: CDR1 MDHEN, CDR2 SYDVKM. This CDR3 has 14 amino acids. The CDR3 loop reads CASSLGDRVYGYTF. As DNA, the CDR3 is TGTGCCAGCAGTTTAGGAGACAGGGTATATGGCTACACCTTC.

The chain carries TRBV15 and TRBJ1-1; D not resolved. This CDR3 has 14 amino acids. The germline V gene encodes CDR1 LNHNV and CDR2 YYDKDF (reference sequence). Deletions cut 5 bases from V and 5 bases from J, with 15 bases between. The CDR3: CATSSRGGSTEAFF. As DNA, the CDR3 is TGTGCCACCAGCTCCCGGGGAGGTTCTACTGAAGCTTTCTTT.

The count of this clone is one. This sequence joins TRBV30 and TRBJ1-1; possibly TRBD1 for D (6 bases). The ends were cut back, 0 bases at V and 4 bases at J, with 15 bases in the middle. The CDR3 is 15 amino acids. From germline, CDR1 is GTSNPN and CDR2 SVGIG (reference sequence). In nucleotides, the CDR3 is TGTGCCTGGAGTGTAGTATGGGGGGGCGGCACTGAAGCTTTCTTT. It encodes CAWSVVWGGGTEAFF.

The rearrangement links TRBV6-5 to TRBJ1-1, with D uncertain. Looked up from germline, CDR1 is MNHEY and CDR2 is SVGAGI. The CDR3 covers 13 residues. V lost 2 bases and J 5 bases, leaving 9 bases between the germline ends. The CDR3 reads CASSYMGRTEAFF. CDR3 in DNA: TGTGCCAGCAGTTACATGGGGAGGACTGAAGCTTTCTTT.

The chain joins TRBV7-2 to TRBJ2-1, with D perhaps TRBD2 (6 bases). The CDR3 is 14 residues long. CDR1 and CDR2 from the germline V gene are SGHTA and FQGNSA. Trimming took off 5 bases at V and 6 bases at J, with 14 bases between the two ends. CDR3 DNA sequence: TGTGCCAGCAGCCTGGGACTCCATAGCAATGAGCAGTTCTTC. Protein sequence: CASSLGLHSNEQFF.

CDR3 coding DNA: TGTGCCAGCAGCTATCTAACCATGAACACTGAAGCTTTCTTT. This sequence encodes CASSYLTMNTEAFF. The chain links TRBV6-6 to TRBJ1-1, with D uncertain. The germline CDR1 and CDR2 sequences are MNHNY and SVGAGI (reference sequence). The V gene lost 6 bases and the J gene lost 0 bases, with 11 bases spanning the gap. The CDR3 consists of 14 residues.

This chain uses TRBV4-2 with TRBJ2-3; the D gene is possibly TRBD2 (7 bases). Germline-derived CDR1 and CDR2 are LGHNA and YNFKEQ. The CDR3 has 15 amino acids. Trimming took off 3 bases at V and 4 bases at J, with 14 bases between the two ends. The CDR3 protein is CASSQAGDRSDTQYF. CDR3 DNA: TGTGCCAGCAGCCAGGCGGGAGACAGGTCAGATACGCAGTATTTT.

The rearrangement uses TRBV29-1 and TRBJ1-1; tentative D call: TRBD1 (6 bases). Germline CDR1 is SQVTM and CDR2 is ANQGSEA. V was shortened by 5 bases and J by 6 bases, with 25 bases between the two germline ends. CDR3 length: 16 amino acids. The CDR3 coding sequence is TGCAGCGTTTCTAATCAGGGACATCCATTGAGGGCTGAAGCTTTCTTT. This sequence encodes CSVSNQGHPLRAEAFF.

The chain employs TRBV7-2 and TRBJ2-7, with D possibly TRBD1 on 6 matching bases. V dropped 4 bases and J dropped 2 bases, with 18 bases sitting between them. Germline CDR1 and CDR2: SGHTA and FQGNSA. There are 16 residues in the CDR3. The DNA of the CDR3 is TGTGCCAGCAGCTACCTTGACAGGTTTCCGACCTACGAGCAGTACTTC. It codes for CASSYLDRFPTYEQYF.